The 19 T cell receptor beta chains given below trace back to one sample, sequenced in a study of cytomegalovirus exposure and HLA in healthy donors. Both 60 Vbeta primers and 13 Jbeta primers went into the PCR. TCRdb keeps only in-frame clones here, not all; method: immunoSEQ multiplex PCR. This sample has more than 110,000 clones, with roughly three quarters found just once. Specimen: PBMCs. These receptors originate from a woman aged 30 to 39 in good health and CMV-seronegative.

This clone was counted a single time. V and J are TRBV2 and TRBJ2-2; TRBD2 might be the D (6 bases). This CDR3 has 15 amino acids. Germline loops: CDR1 SNHLY, CDR2 FYNNEI. Trimming removed 3 bases from V and 4 bases from J, with 12 bases in between. The CDR3 coding sequence is TGTGCCAGCAGTGAGGAGGGGTACGGCACCGGGGAGCTGTTTTTT. It is translated as CASSEEGYGTGELFF.

This clone has a handful of counts. J is TRBJ2-7 and V is TRBV5-6; 8 bases map to TRBD1. V lost 2 bases, J lost 7 bases, and 8 bases stayed unmatched. The CDR3 sequence is 14 residues long. Germline values: CDR1 SGHDT, CDR2 YYEEEE. CDR3 residues: CASSFGQGRGEQYF. CDR3 bases: TGTGCCAGCAGCTTTGGACAGGGCCGGGGGGAGCAGTACTTC. Combining the CDR3 with reference TRBV5-6 and TRBJ2-7 gives the whole variable domain DAGVTQSPTHLIKTRGQQVTLRCSPKSGHDTVSWYQQALGQGPQFIFQYYEEEERQRGNFPDRFSGHQFPNYSSELNVNALLLGDSALYLCASSFGQGRGEQYFGPGTRLTVT.

J is TRBJ1-6 and V is TRBV9, with D uncertain. Germline loops: CDR1 SGDLS, CDR2 YYNGEE. Deletions cut 0 bases from V and 9 bases from J, with 16 bases between. This CDR3 has 16 residues. Written as DNA, the CDR3 is TGTGCCAGCAGCGTAGATCCGACCGGGGTAGGTTCACCCCTCCACTTT. Translated: CASSVDPTGVGSPLHF.

The gene calls are TRBV30 and TRBJ2-5; tentatively, D is TRBD2 (6 bases). This CDR3 has 14 amino acids. Germline-derived CDR1 and CDR2 are GTSNPN and SVGIG (reference sequence). Trimming pared 0 bases from V and 7 bases from J, leaving 15 bases between. CDR3 region: CAWSVKGLSRTQYF. CDR3 DNA: TGTGCCTGGAGTGTAAAGGGACTTTCGAGGACCCAGTACTTC.

J is TRBJ1-3 and V is TRBV5-5, with 7 positions matching TRBD1. This CDR3 comprises 14 residues. Looked up from germline, CDR1 is SGHKS and CDR2 is YYEKEE (reference sequence). The V and J ends lost 1 base and 8 bases, in that order; junction bases with no gene match: 6. The CDR3 loop is CASSLTGEVDTIYF. The CDR3 DNA sequence: TGTGCCAGCAGCTTGACAGGGGAGGTTGACACCATATATTTT.

The chain is built from TRBV2 and TRBJ1-4; no reliable D call. The CDR3 consists of 17 residues. Per the germline V gene, CDR1 is SNHLY and CDR2 is FYNNEI. Trimming removed 9 bases at V and 3 bases at J, with 23 bases between. The CDR3: CASSVGRRSLSNEKLFF. CDR3 coding DNA: TGTGCCAGTTCTGTTGGGAGGAGGTCCCTATCTAATGAAAAACTGTTTTTT. Together with reference TRBV2 and TRBJ1-4, the CDR3 gives the full variable domain: EPEVTQTPSHQVTQMGQEVILRCVPISNHLYFYWYRQILGQKVEFLVSFYNNEISEKSEIFDDQFSVERPDGSNFTLKIRSTKLEDSAMYFCASSVGRRSLSNEKLFFGSGTQLSVL.

V is TRBV18 and J is TRBJ1-1, with 7 bases matching TRBD1. With 1 base clipped from V and 1 base from J, the junction kept 3 bases outside the gene matches. Germline V gives CDR1 KGHSH, CDR2 LQKENI. This CDR3 region has 15 residues. In DNA form, the CDR3 reads TGTGCCAGCTCACCACTGGACAGGACGAACACTGAAGCTTTCTTT. This sequence encodes CASSPLDRTNTEAFF.

The V call is TRBV2, the J call TRBJ2-6; the D gene is possibly TRBD2 (5 bases). Trimming cost V 7 bases and J 0 bases, with 13 bases left between them. Germline V lookup: CDR1 SNHLY, CDR2 FYNNEI. This CDR3 spans 16 amino acids. The CDR3 coding sequence is TGTGCCAGCAAAGCTGTCGGGGACTCTGGGGCCAACGTCCTGACTTTC. The encoded protein is CASKAVGDSGANVLTF.

The rearrangement links TRBV5-6 to TRBJ1-1, with a tentative D call TRBD1 (5 bases). Trimming cost V 4 bases and J 4 bases, with 11 bases left between them. Germline V CDR1 and CDR2: SGHDT, YYEEEE. This CDR3 has 13 amino acids. This chain's CDR3 is CASSRTFVTEAFF. The CDR3 DNA reads TGTGCCAGCAGCAGGACATTCGTCACTGAAGCTTTCTTT.

The CDR3 loop reads CASSLWRSSGSRVTQYF. CDR3 nucleotide sequence: TGTGCCAGCAGCTTATGGAGGTCCAGCGGGAGCAGGGTGACCCAGTACTTC. The chain joins TRBV7-9 to TRBJ2-5; 8 nucleotides align to TRBD2. This CDR3 has 17 amino acids. The J segment lost 7 bases and the V segment lost 2 bases, leaving 15 bases of the junction unmatched. Germline CDR1 is SEHNR and CDR2 is FQNEAQ (reference sequence).

The genes are TRBV5-4 and TRBJ1-3, with unresolved D. The CDR3 extends over 16 amino acids. The V gene's germline CDR1 is SGHNT and CDR2 YYREEE (reference sequence). V dropped 4 bases and J dropped 0 bases, with 14 bases sitting between them. The CDR3 DNA follows: TGTGCCAGCAGCCAATCCCTCGGGGACTCTGGAAACACCATATATTTT. Residues: CASSQSLGDSGNTIYF.

The V and J genes are TRBV5-1 and TRBJ1-1, with D maybe TRBD1 (5 bases). This CDR3 comprises 16 residues. Deletions cut 4 bases from V and 0 bases from J, with 16 bases between. Per germline, CDR1 SGHRS and CDR2 YFSETQ. As DNA, the CDR3 is TGCGCCAGCAGCGGCCAGGGTGGGATCCTGAACACTGAAGCTTTCTTT. This gives the protein CASSGQGGILNTEAFF. The full variable domain, completed using reference TRBV5-1 and TRBJ1-1, is KAGVTQTPRYLIKTRGQQVTLSCSPISGHRSVSWYQQTPGQGLQFLFEYFSETQRNKGNFPGRFSGRQFSNSRSEMNVSTLELGDSALYLCASSGQGGILNTEAFFGQGTRLTVV.

V gene TRBV6-5 combines with J gene TRBJ2-1; tentatively, D is TRBD2 (6 bases). CDR3 size: 12 residues. Trimming removed 7 bases at V and 8 bases at J, with 12 bases between. Germline loops: CDR1 MNHEY, CDR2 SVGAGI. The CDR3 loop is CASINAGHEQFF. CDR3 sequence (DNA): TGTGCCAGCATAAACGCGGGGCATGAGCAGTTCTTC.

V and J are TRBV5-4 and TRBJ2-5; tentatively, D is TRBD2 (5 bases). CDR3 length equals 14 residues. Trimming took off 2 bases at V and 5 bases at J, with 13 bases between the two ends. The V gene's germline CDR1 is SGHNT and CDR2 YYREEE (reference sequence). CDR3 loop: CASSLIEGRETQYF. CDR3 DNA sequence: TGTGCCAGCAGCTTAATCGAGGGCCGGGAGACCCAGTACTTC.

The V call is TRBV2, the J call TRBJ2-7, with 10 bases matching TRBD1. The CDR3 has 12 amino acids. Trimming removed 8 bases from V and 5 bases from J; junction bases left unmatched: 3. CDR1 SNHLY and CDR2 FYNNEI come from the germline V gene. The CDR3 loop reads CASRDRGDEQYF. In nucleotides, the CDR3 is TGTGCCAGCCGGGACAGGGGTGACGAGCAGTACTTC.

The rearrangement joins TRBV5-1 to TRBJ2-3; D is possibly TRBD1 (5 bases). Between the trimmed V and J ends, which lost 3 bases and 3 bases, there was a span of 11 bases. The CDR3 covers 14 residues. Germline assignment: CDR1 SGHRS and CDR2 YFSETQ. CDR3 residues: CASSSDRGTDTQYF. The CDR3 coding sequence is TGCGCCAGCAGCTCCGATAGGGGAACAGATACGCAGTATTTT.

CDR3 amino acids: CASSLNSGLGVNYEQYF. The CDR3 nucleotides read TGTGCCAGCAGCTTAAACTCCGGTCTAGGCGTGAATTACGAGCAGTACTTC. The V gene is TRBV11-1, the J gene TRBJ2-7; no definite D call. The CDR3 has 17 residues. Trimming pared 2 bases from V and 4 bases from J, leaving 21 bases between. Germline loops: CDR1 SGHAT, CDR2 FQDESV (reference sequence).

As for this clone: In the same sample, other DNA sequences code for this CDR3. The chain couples TRBV9 to TRBJ2-5; 7 nucleotides match TRBD2. CDR3 length: 15 amino acids. With V trimmed by 0 bases and J by 5 bases, 7 bases remained unmatched. The germline V gene encodes CDR1 SGDLS and CDR2 YYNGEE. For the CDR3, the DNA is TGTGCCAGCAGCGTAGCCCCGGCGGGAGAGGAGACCCAGTACTTC. Translating gives CASSVAPAGEETQYF.

This clone was counted a few times. The J gene is TRBJ1-4, the V gene TRBV7-9; D is ambiguous. The CDR3 has 15 residues. CDR1 and CDR2 (germline): SEHNR, FQNEAQ (reference sequence). V lost 0 bases and J lost 4, with 9 bases in between. The CDR3 nucleotides read TGTGCCAGCAGCTTAGCGTTCGGGTATAATGAAAAACTGTTTTTT. Translation: CASSLAFGYNEKLFF.